The 18 T cell receptor beta chains presented below share a single source sample, sequenced in a study of T cell responses to AZD1222 COVID-19 vaccine. Only in-frame clones appear in the TCRdb table, and some are missing; sequencing was by immunoSEQ multiplex PCR. The sample yields about 140,000 clones, roughly 89% seen once. Sequences were derived from peripheral blood, sampled 28 days after the second dose of the MenACWY control vaccine. The source of these receptors is an adult who received the MenACWY meningococcal vaccine as a control.

V gene TRBV29-1 combines with J gene TRBJ2-7, with 7 bases that match TRBD1. Germline V gives CDR1 SQVTM, CDR2 ANQGSEA. The J segment lost 0 bases and the V segment lost 6 bases, leaving 8 bases of the junction unmatched. The CDR3 is 14 amino acids. CDR3 amino acids: CSVGTGTASYEQYF. Here the CDR3 DNA reads TGCAGCGTGGGGACCGGGACAGCCTCCTACGAGCAGTACTTC.

The chain is built from TRBV21-1 and TRBJ1-5; the tabulated D call, TRBD1, remains unverified against the DNA. TRBV21-1 is a listed pseudogene. The CDR3 sequence is 21 residues long. The CDR3 is CASSKRDRGRPGDFSNQPQHF. The CDR3 DNA reads TGTGCCAGCAGCAAGAGGGACAGGGGGCGGCCGGGGGATTTTAGCAATCAGCCCCAGCATTTT.

V is TRBV7-2 and J is TRBJ1-2, with D perhaps TRBD1 (6 bases). Trimming stripped 7 bases from V and 3 bases from J, with 18 bases between. The CDR3 spans 15 residues. Per the germline V gene, CDR1 is SGHTA and CDR2 is FQGNSA. DNA for the CDR3: TGTGCCAGCAAAGCTCACAGGGACTTCGACTATGGCTACACCTTC. Its protein product is CASKAHRDFDYGYTF.

The chain has TRBV5-6 and TRBJ1-4, with 8 bases fitting TRBD1. The germline gives CDR1 SGHDT, CDR2 YYEEEE. The V and J ends lost 4 bases and 8 bases, in that order; junction bases with no gene match: 7. The CDR3 length is 14 residues. The CDR3 loop reads CASSPGQGPEKLFF. The CDR3 DNA reads TGTGCCAGCAGCCCCGGACAGGGTCCAGAAAAACTGTTTTTT.

The chain employs TRBV5-5 and TRBJ1-4, with D perhaps matching TRBD1 (6 bases). CDR3 length equals 17 residues. CDR1 and CDR2 from the germline V gene are SGHKS and YYEKEE (reference sequence). The V gene lost 6 bases and the J gene lost 0 bases, with 18 bases spanning the gap. The CDR3 sequence is CASKTGGYDTTNEKLFF. The CDR3 DNA reads TGTGCCAGCAAAACTGGGGGCTACGACACAACTAATGAAAAACTGTTTTTT.

This rearrangement joins TRBV2 to TRBJ2-3; 9 nucleotides match TRBD1. V lost 5 bases to trimming and J lost 0 bases; unmatched junction nucleotides: 6. The germline V gene has CDR1 SNHLY and CDR2 FYNNEI. The CDR3 spans 16 residues. CDR3 coding DNA: TGTGCCAGCAGTTTTGACAGGGGGTTAAGCACAGATACGCAGTATTTT. Amino acid sequence: CASSFDRGLSTDTQYF.

The V and J genes are TRBV5-8 and TRBJ1-2; possible D gene TRBD1, 6 bases. The CDR3 totals 16 residues. Germline V gives CDR1 SGHTS, CDR2 YDEGEE. The V end was cut by 4 bases, the J end by 4 bases, with 20 bases between. CDR3 protein: CASSAHRAQGRYGYTF. The CDR3 DNA sequence: TGTGCCAGCAGCGCCCACCGGGCCCAGGGGCGCTATGGCTACACCTTC.

V and J are TRBV5-4 and TRBJ2-3; 8 bases map to TRBD2. Germline V lookup: CDR1 SGHNT, CDR2 YYREEE (reference sequence). The J segment lost 3 bases and the V segment lost 4 bases, leaving 13 bases of the junction unmatched. The length of the CDR3 is 17 residues. CDR3 DNA: TGTGCCAGCAGCCCCGGTGGGGCGGGGGGCGTAACAGATACGCAGTATTTT. This codes for CASSPGGAGGVTDTQYF.

The chain links TRBV9 to TRBJ2-3; no clear D. V lost 3 bases and J lost 4, with 18 bases in between. The CDR3 has 16 residues. Germline V gene data show CDR1 as SGDLS and CDR2 as YYNGEE. The CDR3 DNA sequence: TGTGCCAGCAGCGGAAACAGCCCCTCGATGCCAGATACGCAGTATTTT. It codes for CASSGNSPSMPDTQYF.

This clone was counted a single time. The V call is TRBV7-8, the J call TRBJ2-5; D gene uncertain. The ends were cut back, 5 bases at V and 3 bases at J, with 4 bases in the middle. The CDR3 has 11 amino acids. CDR1 and CDR2 (germline): SGHVS, FQNEAQ. CDR3 in DNA: TGTGCCAGCAGCCCCAAAGAGACCCAGTACTTC. Translating it yields CASSPKETQYF.

The V and J genes are TRBV4-3 and TRBJ1-5; D gene ambiguous. V was shortened by 0 bases and J by 2 bases, with 8 bases between the two germline ends. This CDR3 spans 15 amino acids. From germline, CDR1 is LGHNA and CDR2 YSLEER. CDR3 DNA: TGCGCCAGCAGCCAAGAGCCTTGGGGCAATCAGCCCCAGCATTTT. This sequence encodes CASSQEPWGNQPQHF.

The gene calls are TRBV7-2 and TRBJ1-1; the D gene is possibly TRBD1 (5 bases). V was trimmed by 0 bases and J by 4 bases, leaving 6 bases between them. The CDR3 runs 13 residues. Looked up from germline, CDR1 is SGHTA and CDR2 is FQGNSA. CDR3 sequence reads: CASSLAGVTEAFF. Here the CDR3 DNA reads TGTGCCAGCAGCTTAGCAGGGGTCACTGAAGCTTTCTTT.

This clone was observed a single time. The chain recombines TRBV18 with TRBJ2-5; no clear D gene. CDR1 KGHSH and CDR2 LQKENI come from the germline V gene. Deletions cut 2 bases from V and 1 base from J, with 11 bases between. CDR3 length: 15 residues. This CDR3 is CASSPGPEPQETQYF. The DNA of the CDR3 is TGTGCCAGCTCACCAGGGCCCGAGCCCCAAGAGACCCAGTACTTC.

This clone was detected only a few times. J is TRBJ2-1 and V is TRBV9, with a weak D call TRBD1 (6 bases). V lost 4 bases to trimming and J lost 5 bases, with 19 bases between them. The CDR3 contains 16 residues. Per germline, CDR1 SGDLS and CDR2 YYNGEE. CDR3 amino acids: CASSPDPRGRDNEQFF. DNA of the CDR3: TGTGCCAGCAGCCCGGACCCCAGGGGTCGGGACAATGAGCAGTTCTTC.

The chain carries TRBV5-1 and TRBJ1-1; D remains unclear. The CDR3 extends over 14 amino acids. Germline CDR1 is SGHRS and CDR2 is YFSETQ. Trimming pared 2 bases from V and 1 base from J, leaving 9 bases between. The CDR3 DNA sequence: TGCGCCAGCAGCTTATCACAGCGGAACACTGAAGCTTTCTTT. Protein sequence: CASSLSQRNTEAFF.

The chain joins TRBV3-1 (or the pseudogene TRBV3-2) to TRBJ1-3, with D unclear. V was pared by 5 bases and J by 2 bases, with 7 bases between. The CDR3 contains 13 residues. The V gene's germline CDR1 is LGHDT and CDR2 YNNKEL (reference sequence). The CDR3 spells CASSEGTGNTIYF. For the CDR3, the DNA is TGTGCCAGCAGCGAAGGGACTGGAAACACCATATATTTT.

The gene calls are TRBV5-1 and TRBJ2-7, with 7 bases that match TRBD1. V was pared by 2 bases and J by 5 bases, with 10 bases of the junction left unmatched. The length of the CDR3 is 15 residues. Germline V gene sequence: CDR1 SGHRS, CDR2 YFSETQ. As DNA, the CDR3 is TGCGCCAGCAGCTTACACTGGGACAGTTATAACGAGCAGTACTTC. Protein: CASSLHWDSYNEQYF.

V is TRBV19 and J is TRBJ1-4, with D perhaps TRBD1 (5 bases). V was cut by 4 bases and J by 3 bases, with 15 bases left in between. This CDR3 comprises 16 residues. CDR1 is LNHDA, CDR2 SQIVND, per germline (reference sequence). The CDR3 reads CASSTPTGTANEKLFF. As DNA, the CDR3 is TGTGCCAGTAGTACACCCACCGGGACGGCTAATGAAAAACTGTTTTTT.